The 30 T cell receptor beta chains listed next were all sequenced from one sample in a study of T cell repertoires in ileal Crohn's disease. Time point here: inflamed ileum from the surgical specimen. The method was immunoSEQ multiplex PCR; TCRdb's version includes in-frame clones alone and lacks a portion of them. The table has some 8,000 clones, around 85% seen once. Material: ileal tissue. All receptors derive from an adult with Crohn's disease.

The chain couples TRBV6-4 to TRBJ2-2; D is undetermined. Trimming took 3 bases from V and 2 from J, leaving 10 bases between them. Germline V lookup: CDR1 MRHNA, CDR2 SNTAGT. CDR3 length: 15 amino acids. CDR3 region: CASSDNTDNTGELFF. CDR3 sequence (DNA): TGTGCCAGCAGTGATAATACGGACAACACCGGGGAGCTGTTTTTT.

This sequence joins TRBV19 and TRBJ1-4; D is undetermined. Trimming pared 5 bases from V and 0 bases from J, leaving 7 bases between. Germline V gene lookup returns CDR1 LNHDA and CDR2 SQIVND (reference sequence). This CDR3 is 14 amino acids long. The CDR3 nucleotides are TGTGCCAGTAGTTCCCCGCCAACTAATGAAAAACTGTTTTTT. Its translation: CASSSPPTNEKLFF.

The CDR3 sequence is CASSPGTLSLYEQYF. The DNA of the CDR3 is TGTGCCAGCAGCCCAGGGACTCTCTCCCTCTACGAGCAGTACTTC. The chain couples TRBV7-2 to TRBJ2-7, with a tentative D call TRBD2 (6 bases). Trimming stripped 5 bases from V and 3 bases from J, with 17 bases between. Looked up from germline, CDR1 is SGHTA and CDR2 is FQGNSA. This CDR3 region has 15 residues.

CDR3 DNA sequence: TGTGCCAGCAGCACCCCTATTAGAGGACAGGGGCCCACAGATACGCAGTATTTT. It specifies CASSTPIRGQGPTDTQYF. The chain is built from TRBV9 and TRBJ2-3, with TRBD1 identical over 9 bases. This CDR3 is 18 amino acids long. V was pared by 4 bases and J by 2 bases, with 14 bases of the junction left unmatched. The germline V gene encodes CDR1 SGDLS and CDR2 YYNGEE.

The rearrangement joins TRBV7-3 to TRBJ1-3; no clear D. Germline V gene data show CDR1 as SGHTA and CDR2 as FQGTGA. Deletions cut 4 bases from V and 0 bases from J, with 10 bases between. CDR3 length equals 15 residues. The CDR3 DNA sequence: TGTGCCAGCAGCTCCGCCGAGAGCTCTGGAAACACCATATATTTT. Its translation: CASSSAESSGNTIYF.

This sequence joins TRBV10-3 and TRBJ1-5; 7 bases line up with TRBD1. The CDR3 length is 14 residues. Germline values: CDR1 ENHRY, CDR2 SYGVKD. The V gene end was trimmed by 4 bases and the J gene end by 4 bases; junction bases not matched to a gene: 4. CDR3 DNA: TGTGCCATCAGTGCGGGACAGCCGAATCAGCCCCAGCATTTT. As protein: CAISAGQPNQPQHF.

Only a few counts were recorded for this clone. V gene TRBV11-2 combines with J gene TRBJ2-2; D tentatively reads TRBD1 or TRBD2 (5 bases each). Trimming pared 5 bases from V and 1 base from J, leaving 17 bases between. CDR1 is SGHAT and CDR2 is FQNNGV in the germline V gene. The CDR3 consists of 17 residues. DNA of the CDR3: TGTGCCAGCAGCGCATGGGGCCGCAGCGGGAACACCGGGGAGCTGTTTTTT. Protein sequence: CASSAWGRSGNTGELFF.

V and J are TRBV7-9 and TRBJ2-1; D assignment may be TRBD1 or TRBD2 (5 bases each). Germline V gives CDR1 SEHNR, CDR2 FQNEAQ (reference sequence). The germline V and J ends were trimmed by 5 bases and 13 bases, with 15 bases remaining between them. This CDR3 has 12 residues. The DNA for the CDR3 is TGTGCCAGCAGCCCCTCGGGACGGACCCAGTTCTTC. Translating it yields CASSPSGRTQFF.

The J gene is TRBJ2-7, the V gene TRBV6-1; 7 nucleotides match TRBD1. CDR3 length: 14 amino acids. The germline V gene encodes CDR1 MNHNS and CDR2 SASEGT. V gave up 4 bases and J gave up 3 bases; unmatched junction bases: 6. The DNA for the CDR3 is TGTGCCAGCAGTGCCGGGACAGAGATCTACGAGCAGTACTTC. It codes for CASSAGTEIYEQYF.

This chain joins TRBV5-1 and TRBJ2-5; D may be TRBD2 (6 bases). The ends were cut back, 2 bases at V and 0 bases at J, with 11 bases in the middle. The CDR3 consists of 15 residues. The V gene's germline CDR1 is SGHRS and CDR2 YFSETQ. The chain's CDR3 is CASSFRGTHQETQYF. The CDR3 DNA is TGCGCCAGCAGCTTCCGGGGGACCCACCAAGAGACCCAGTACTTC.

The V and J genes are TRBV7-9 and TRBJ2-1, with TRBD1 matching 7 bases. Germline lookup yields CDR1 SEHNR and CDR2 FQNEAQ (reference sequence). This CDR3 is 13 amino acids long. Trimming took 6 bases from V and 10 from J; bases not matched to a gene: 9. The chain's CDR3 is CASSFRGKWEQFF. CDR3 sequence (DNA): TGTGCCAGCAGTTTCAGGGGGAAGTGGGAGCAGTTCTTC.

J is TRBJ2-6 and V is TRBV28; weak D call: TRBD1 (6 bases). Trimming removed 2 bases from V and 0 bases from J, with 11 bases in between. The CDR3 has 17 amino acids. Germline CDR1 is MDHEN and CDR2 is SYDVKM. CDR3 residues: CASSLLPGDSGANVLTF. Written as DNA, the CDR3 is TGTGCCAGCAGTTTACTACCAGGGGACTCTGGGGCCAACGTCCTGACTTTC.

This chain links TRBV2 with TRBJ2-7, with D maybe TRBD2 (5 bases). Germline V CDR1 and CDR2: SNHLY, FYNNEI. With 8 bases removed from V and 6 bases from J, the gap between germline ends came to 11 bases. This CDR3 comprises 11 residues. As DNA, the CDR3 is TGTGCCAGCCGGGCAGAGGGCGAGCAGTACTTC. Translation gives CASRAEGEQYF.

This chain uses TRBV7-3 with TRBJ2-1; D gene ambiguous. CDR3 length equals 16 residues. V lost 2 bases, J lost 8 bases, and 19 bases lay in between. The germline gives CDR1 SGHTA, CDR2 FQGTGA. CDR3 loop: CASSLDLGGTYDEQFF. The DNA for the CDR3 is TGTGCCAGCAGCTTAGATTTAGGTGGCACTTACGATGAGCAGTTCTTC.

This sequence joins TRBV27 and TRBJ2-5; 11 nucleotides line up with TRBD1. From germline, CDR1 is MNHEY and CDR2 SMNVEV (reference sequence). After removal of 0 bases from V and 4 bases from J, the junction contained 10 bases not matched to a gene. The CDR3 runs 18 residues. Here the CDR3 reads CASSLSVPGTGGGETQYF. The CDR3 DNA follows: TGTGCCAGCAGTTTATCAGTACCCGGGACAGGGGGGGGAGAGACCCAGTACTTC.

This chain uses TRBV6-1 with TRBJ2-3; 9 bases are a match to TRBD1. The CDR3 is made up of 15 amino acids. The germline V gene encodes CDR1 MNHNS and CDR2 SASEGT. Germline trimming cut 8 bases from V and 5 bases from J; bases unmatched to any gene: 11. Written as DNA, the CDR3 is TGTGCCAGCCTCGAGGGGGGACAGGGAGGAGATACGCAGTATTTT. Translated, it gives CASLEGGQGGDTQYF.

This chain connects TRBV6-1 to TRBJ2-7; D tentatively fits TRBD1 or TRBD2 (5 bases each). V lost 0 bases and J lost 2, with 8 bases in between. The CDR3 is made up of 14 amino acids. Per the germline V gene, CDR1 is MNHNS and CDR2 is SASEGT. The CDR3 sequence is CASSEASGPYEQYF. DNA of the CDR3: TGTGCCAGCAGTGAAGCTTCGGGACCCTACGAGCAGTACTTC.

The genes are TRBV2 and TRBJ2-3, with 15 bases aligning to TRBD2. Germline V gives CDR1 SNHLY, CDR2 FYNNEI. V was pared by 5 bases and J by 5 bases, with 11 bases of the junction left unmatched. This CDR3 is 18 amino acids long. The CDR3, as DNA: TGTGCCAGCAGTAGGACTAGCGGGGGGGACATCGTCAGAGATACGCAGTATTTT. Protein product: CASSRTSGGDIVRDTQYF.

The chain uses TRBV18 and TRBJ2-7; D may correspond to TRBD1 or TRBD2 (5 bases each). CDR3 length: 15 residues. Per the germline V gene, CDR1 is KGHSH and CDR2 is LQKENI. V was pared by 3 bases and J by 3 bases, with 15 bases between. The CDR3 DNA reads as TGTGCCAGCTCACCGGGGATAGGGGACCTCTACGAGCAGTACTTC. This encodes CASSPGIGDLYEQYF. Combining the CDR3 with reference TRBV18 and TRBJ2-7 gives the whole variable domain NAGVMQNPRHLVRRRGQEARLRCSPMKGHSHVYWYRQLPEEGLKFMVYLQKENIIDESGMPKERFSAEFPKEGPSILRIQQVVRGDSAAYFCASSPGIGDLYEQYFGPGTRLTVT.

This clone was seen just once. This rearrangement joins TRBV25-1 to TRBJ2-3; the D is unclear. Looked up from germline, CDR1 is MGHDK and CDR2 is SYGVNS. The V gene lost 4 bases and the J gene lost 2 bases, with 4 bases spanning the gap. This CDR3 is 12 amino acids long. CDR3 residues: CASSVATDTQYF. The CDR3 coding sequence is TGTGCCAGCAGTGTAGCCACAGATACGCAGTATTTT.

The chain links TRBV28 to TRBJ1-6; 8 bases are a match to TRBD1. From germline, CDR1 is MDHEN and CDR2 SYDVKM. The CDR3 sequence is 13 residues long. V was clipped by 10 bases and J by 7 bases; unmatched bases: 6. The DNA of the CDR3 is TGTGCCACTCAGACAGGGGAAAATTCACCCCTCCACTTT. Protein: CATQTGENSPLHF.

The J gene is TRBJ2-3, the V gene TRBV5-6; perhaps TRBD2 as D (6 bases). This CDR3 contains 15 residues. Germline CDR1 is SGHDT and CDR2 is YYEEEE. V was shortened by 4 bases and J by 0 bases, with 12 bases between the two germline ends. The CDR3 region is CASSTGEPSTDTQYF. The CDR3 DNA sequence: TGTGCCAGCAGCACGGGGGAACCAAGCACAGATACGCAGTATTTT. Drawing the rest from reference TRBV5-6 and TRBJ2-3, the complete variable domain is DAGVTQSPTHLIKTRGQQVTLRCSPKSGHDTVSWYQQALGQGPQFIFQYYEEEERQRGNFPDRFSGHQFPNYSSELNVNALLLGDSALYLCASSTGEPSTDTQYFGPGTRLTVL.

In nucleotides, the CDR3 is TGTGCCAGCAGTGGATTGTGGTCCGCTTTGGCTAATTCAAATACGCAGTATTTT. Encoded protein: CASSGLWSALANSNTQYF. The V gene is TRBV2, the J gene TRBJ2-3; D remains ambiguous. Germline CDR1 and CDR2: SNHLY and FYNNEI. V was trimmed by 4 bases and J by 7 bases, leaving 27 bases between them. There are 18 residues in the CDR3.

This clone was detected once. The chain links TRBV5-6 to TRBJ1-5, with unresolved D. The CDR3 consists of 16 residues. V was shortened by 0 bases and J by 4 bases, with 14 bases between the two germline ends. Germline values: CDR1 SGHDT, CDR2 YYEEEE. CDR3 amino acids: CASSLEGGLENQPQHF. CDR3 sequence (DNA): TGTGCCAGCAGCTTGGAGGGAGGGTTAGAAAATCAGCCCCAGCATTTT.

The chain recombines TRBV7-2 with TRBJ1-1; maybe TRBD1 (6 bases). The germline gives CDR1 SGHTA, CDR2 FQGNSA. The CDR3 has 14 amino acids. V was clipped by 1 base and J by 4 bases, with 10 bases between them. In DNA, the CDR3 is TGTGCCAGCAGCTTAGGGGGGGCGAGCACTGAAGCTTTCTTT. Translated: CASSLGGASTEAFF.

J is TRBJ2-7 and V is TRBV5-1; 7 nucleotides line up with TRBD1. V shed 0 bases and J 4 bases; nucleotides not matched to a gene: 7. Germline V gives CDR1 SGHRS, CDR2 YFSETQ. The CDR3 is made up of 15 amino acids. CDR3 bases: TGCGCCAGCAGCTTGGTTGGGCAGGGGGAATACGAGCAGTACTTC. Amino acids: CASSLVGQGEYEQYF.

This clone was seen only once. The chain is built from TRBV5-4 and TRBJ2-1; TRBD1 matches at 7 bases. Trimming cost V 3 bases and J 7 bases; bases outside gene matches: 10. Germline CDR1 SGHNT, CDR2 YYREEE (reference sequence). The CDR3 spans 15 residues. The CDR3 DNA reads TGTGCCAGCAGCTCCCGGACAGGCGCCAATAATGAGCAGTTCTTC. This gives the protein CASSSRTGANNEQFF.

In DNA, the CDR3 is TGTGCCAGCAGTGCCAATAGCGGGACCTACAATGAGCAGTTCTTC. Translating it yields CASSANSGTYNEQFF. The V call is TRBV6-4, the J call TRBJ2-1, with TRBD2 matching 8 bases. The CDR3 extends over 15 amino acids. The V segment lost 4 bases and the J segment 2 bases; nucleotides outside the gene matches: 4. The V gene's germline CDR1 is MRHNA and CDR2 SNTAGT.

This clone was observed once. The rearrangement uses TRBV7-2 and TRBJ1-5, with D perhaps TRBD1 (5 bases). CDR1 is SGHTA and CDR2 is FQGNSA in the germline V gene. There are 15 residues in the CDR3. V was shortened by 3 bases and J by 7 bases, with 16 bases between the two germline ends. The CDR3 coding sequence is TGTGCCAGCAGCTTCCAAGGAGGGGTTGAACAGCCCCAGCATTTT. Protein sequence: CASSFQGGVEQPQHF. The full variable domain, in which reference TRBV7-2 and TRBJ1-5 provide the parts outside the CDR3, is GAGVSQSPSNKVTEKGKDVELRCDPISGHTALYWYRQSLGQGLEFLIYFQGNSAPDKSGLPSDRFSAERTGGSVSTLTIQRTQQEDSAVYLCASSFQGGVEQPQHFGDGTRLSIL.

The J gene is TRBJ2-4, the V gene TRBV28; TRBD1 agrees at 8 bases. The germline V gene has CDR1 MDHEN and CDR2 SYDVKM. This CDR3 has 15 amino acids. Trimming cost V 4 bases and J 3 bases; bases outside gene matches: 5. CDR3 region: CASSSPDRGKNIQYF. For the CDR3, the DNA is TGTGCCAGCAGTTCCCCTGACAGGGGCAAAAACATTCAGTACTTC.